The 30 T cell receptor beta chains given below trace back to one sample, sequenced in a study of CD8+ T cells in alopecia areata. RNA extraction was followed by reverse transcription into cDNA, which acted as the sequencing template. Using immunoSEQ multiplex PCR, the repertoire was profiled, and TCRdb retains in-frame clones only, with some absent. The sample contains 120,000 to 150,000 clones, more than 85% of which appear only once. Stated treatment: oral pan-JAK inhibitor, 5-10 mg twice daily. Material: CD8+ T cells sorted from blood, obtained at week 4, from a patient treated with tofacitinib. These receptors all stem from a human donor with alopecia areata.

CDR3 sequence (DNA): TGCGCCAGCAGCCCGGACAGGGCCAACTACGAGCAGTACTTC. This sequence encodes CASSPDRANYEQYF. This chain connects TRBV10-2 to TRBJ2-7; TRBD1 aligns across 8 bases. J was trimmed by 3 bases and V by 6 bases; bases with no gene match: 7. The CDR3 extends over 14 amino acids. The germline gives CDR1 WSHSY, CDR2 SAAADI.

The CDR3 loop reads CASSPITGTGFGEQYF. The CDR3 bases are TGTGCCAGCAGTCCCATCACCGGGACAGGGTTCGGCGAGCAGTACTTC. V usage is TRBV25-1 and J usage is TRBJ2-5, with 9 bases aligning to TRBD1. The end of the DNA fits TRBJ2-7 better, so the J call may be wrong. CDR1 MGHDK and CDR2 SYGVNS come from the germline V gene. The CDR3 runs 16 residues.

There are a few counts of this clone. V usage is TRBV29-1 and J usage is TRBJ2-1, with D unresolved. Germline CDR1 reads SQVTM; CDR2 reads ANQGSEA. The CDR3 length is 13 residues. V lost 0 bases, J lost 8 bases, and 11 bases lay in between. This chain's CDR3 is CSVEDTAGDEQFF. In nucleotides, the CDR3 is TGCAGCGTTGAAGACACAGCAGGCGATGAGCAGTTCTTC.

This chain uses TRBV30 with TRBJ2-7; no firm D call. Germline loops: CDR1 GTSNPN, CDR2 SVGIG (reference sequence). Trimming took 0 bases from V and 0 from J, leaving 6 bases between them. This CDR3 spans 13 amino acids. CDR3 nucleotides: TGTGCCTGGAGTGTAACAGACTCCTACGAGCAGTACTTC. Translation gives CAWSVTDSYEQYF.

J is TRBJ2-2 and V is TRBV2; 10 nucleotides agree with TRBD2. Germline assignment: CDR1 SNHLY and CDR2 FYNNEI. The V segment lost 9 bases and the J segment 0 bases; nucleotides outside the gene matches: 4. The CDR3 has 15 residues. The CDR3 DNA reads as TGTGCCAGTCTAGCGGGGGAAACGAACACCGGGGAGCTGTTTTTT. Translated, it gives CASLAGETNTGELFF. Using reference TRBV2 and TRBJ2-2 for the parts outside the CDR3, the full variable domain is EPEVTQTPSHQVTQMGQEVILRCVPISNHLYFYWYRQILGQKVEFLVSFYNNEISEKSEIFDDQFSVERPDGSNFTLKIRSTKLEDSAMYFCASLAGETNTGELFFGEGSRLTVL.

The CDR3 DNA sequence: TGCAGCGCCAAGGGGGCGGAGAACACCGGGGAGCTGTTTTTT. It encodes CSAKGAENTGELFF. The chain carries TRBV29-1 and TRBJ2-2, with 7 bases identical to TRBD1. Trimming cost V 7 bases and J 1 base; bases outside gene matches: 6. The V gene's germline CDR1 is SQVTM and CDR2 ANQGSEA. The CDR3 runs 14 residues.

The rearrangement uses TRBV5-4 and TRBJ2-7; D possibly corresponds to TRBD1 (6 bases). Per germline, CDR1 SGHNT and CDR2 YYREEE (reference sequence). The CDR3 spans 14 residues. Trimming took 4 bases from V and 2 from J, leaving 13 bases between them. The CDR3 spells CASSPRGTTYEQYF. CDR3 bases: TGTGCCAGCAGCCCCAGGGGCACGACCTACGAGCAGTACTTC.

A few counts support this clone. The chain carries TRBV29-1 and TRBJ2-7; D remains ambiguous. The CDR3 contains 13 residues. Germline CDR1 and CDR2: SQVTM and ANQGSEA. The V end was cut by 4 bases, the J end by 0 bases, with 10 bases between. The CDR3, as DNA: TGCAGCGTTGTCGTCCCGAACTCCTACGAGCAGTACTTC. Amino acids: CSVVVPNSYEQYF.

DNA of the CDR3: TGTGCCAGCAGCTTAGCAGGGACAGGGGACTTTGGAAACACCATATATTTT. It translates to CASSLAGTGDFGNTIYF. This chain connects TRBV7-6 to TRBJ1-3, with 10 positions matching TRBD1. Trimming at V came to 0 bases and at J to 3 bases, leaving 5 bases not matched to a gene. The germline CDR1 and CDR2 sequences are SGHVS and FNYEAQ. The CDR3 is 17 amino acids. Drawing the rest from reference TRBV7-6 and TRBJ1-3, the complete variable domain is GAGVSQSPRYKVTKRGQDVALRCDPISGHVSLYWYRQALGQGPEFLTYFNYEAQQDKSGLPNDRFSAERPEGSISTLTIQRTEQRDSAMYRCASSLAGTGDFGNTIYFGEGSWLTVV.

V gene TRBV7-7 combines with J gene TRBJ1-2; no reliable D call. V was trimmed by 0 bases and J by 10 bases, leaving 18 bases between them. Germline V gene sequence: CDR1 SSHAT, CDR2 FNYEAQ (reference sequence). The CDR3 is 15 amino acids. The CDR3 DNA follows: TGTGCCAGCAGCTTAGCGGAGGCACTAACGCCGAACTACACCTTC. It specifies CASSLAEALTPNYTF.

The J gene is TRBJ2-1, the V gene TRBV6-5; TRBD2 matches at 7 bases. The germline CDR1 and CDR2 sequences are MNHEY and SVGAGI. The CDR3 sequence is 12 residues long. V lost 6 bases, J lost 8 bases, and 4 bases stayed unmatched. CDR3: CASSRGGDEQFF. DNA for the CDR3: TGTGCCAGCAGCCGGGGAGGGGATGAGCAGTTCTTC.

The count of this clone is one. The V and J genes are TRBV7-6 and TRBJ2-7; unclear D gene. The CDR3 contains 15 residues. Deletions cut 5 bases from V and 0 bases from J, with 14 bases between. Germline assignment: CDR1 SGHVS and CDR2 FNYEAQ. The DNA of the CDR3 is TGTGCCAGCAGCATTGCCGTCACGACCTCCTACGAGCAGTACTTC. Translation gives CASSIAVTTSYEQYF.

The V gene is TRBV5-4, the J gene TRBJ2-7; D is perhaps TRBD2 (7 bases). The CDR3 extends over 15 amino acids. Germline-derived CDR1 and CDR2 are SGHNT and YYREEE (reference sequence). Deletions cut 7 bases from V and 5 bases from J, with 22 bases between. The CDR3 region has the DNA TGTGCCAGCTCCTACCGAGGGGGGGGGAGCGACGAGCAGTACTTC. This translates into CASSYRGGGSDEQYF.

This clone has just one count. This chain connects TRBV29-1 to TRBJ2-3; 9 bases line up with TRBD1. V shed 6 bases, J shed 4 bases, and the junction held 11 bases outside the gene matches. CDR1 and CDR2 (germline): SQVTM, ANQGSEA. This CDR3 is built from 15 residues. CDR3 bases: TGCAGCGTAGCGACCGGGACAGGGCTGGCAGATACGCAGTATTTT. Translated, it gives CSVATGTGLADTQYF.

The rearrangement links TRBV5-6 to TRBJ2-3; D gene unclear. V lost 4 bases and J lost 1, with 13 bases in between. There are 15 residues in the CDR3. The germline V gene encodes CDR1 SGHDT and CDR2 YYEEEE. The CDR3 loop reads CASSVGISGTDTQYF. The DNA for the CDR3 is TGTGCCAGCAGCGTGGGAATTAGTGGCACAGATACGCAGTATTTT.

The V call is TRBV19, the J call TRBJ1-2; D possibly corresponds to TRBD1 (5 bases). Per germline, CDR1 LNHDA and CDR2 SQIVND (reference sequence). The CDR3 has 15 amino acids. Trimming shortened V by 4 bases and J by 4 bases, and 16 bases separated the two germline ends. CDR3 sequence reads: CASSTARRQPYGYTF. The CDR3 DNA follows: TGTGCCAGTAGTACTGCTAGGAGACAGCCCTATGGCTACACCTTC.

The genes are TRBV5-4 and TRBJ2-7; D is unclear. The V and J ends lost 0 bases and 5 bases respectively, with 12 bases between them. Germline values: CDR1 SGHNT, CDR2 YYREEE (reference sequence). The length of the CDR3 is 14 residues. CDR3 nucleotide sequence: TGTGCCAGCAGCTTGGGCATTCTTTGGGACGAGCAGTACTTC. Residues: CASSLGILWDEQYF.

The chain employs TRBV29-1 and TRBJ2-7; 7 bases match TRBD2. The germline gives CDR1 SQVTM, CDR2 ANQGSEA. The CDR3 loop spans 12 amino acids. The J segment lost 3 bases and the V segment lost 4 bases, leaving 3 bases of the junction unmatched. CDR3 protein: CSVAAGSYEQYF. CDR3 bases: TGCAGCGTTGCAGCGGGGAGCTACGAGCAGTACTTC.

In the case of this clone: Other DNA sequences in this specimen translate into the identical CDR3. The chain links TRBV27 to TRBJ1-5; unclear D gene. V lost 6 bases and J 3 bases, leaving 6 bases between the germline ends. CDR3 size: 12 residues. Germline CDR1 is MNHEY and CDR2 is SMNVEV (reference sequence). In DNA, the CDR3 is TGTGCCAGCAGCCCCACCAATCAGCCCCAGCATTTT. It is translated as CASSPTNQPQHF.

The rearrangement uses TRBV19 and TRBJ2-2; perhaps D is TRBD1 or TRBD2 (5 bases each). The V end was cut by 2 bases, the J end by 1 base, with 11 bases between. The germline CDR1 and CDR2 sequences are LNHDA and SQIVND (reference sequence). The CDR3 runs 16 residues. CDR3 loop: CASSIRGDWNTGELFF. CDR3 DNA sequence: TGTGCCAGTAGTATAAGGGGAGACTGGAACACCGGGGAGCTGTTTTTT.

The chain uses TRBV2 and TRBJ2-7; D is undetermined. Trimming took 5 bases from V and 2 from J, leaving 16 bases between them. This CDR3 has 15 residues. From germline, CDR1 is SNHLY and CDR2 FYNNEI. In nucleotides, the CDR3 is TGTGCCAGCAGTTCAAGACCGGAGAGCCCCTACGAGCAGTACTTC. It encodes CASSSRPESPYEQYF.

There are a few counts of this clone. The chain links TRBV27 to TRBJ2-3; 7 nucleotides align to TRBD1. Unmatched junction bases numbered 3, after V lost 6 bases and J lost 6 bases. Germline V gene lookup returns CDR1 MNHEY and CDR2 SMNVEV (reference sequence). This CDR3 region has 12 residues. The CDR3 protein is CASRETGDTQYF. In DNA, the CDR3 is TGTGCCAGCAGGGAGACAGGGGATACGCAGTATTTT.

The chain carries TRBV6-6 and TRBJ1-5; D call uncertain. The V end lost 6 bases, the J end lost 5 bases, and 8 bases lay between the germline ends. Germline CDR1 is MNHNY and CDR2 is SVGAGI (reference sequence). The length of the CDR3 is 12 residues. The CDR3: CASRGIYQPQHF. DNA of the CDR3: TGTGCCAGCAGGGGGATTTATCAGCCCCAGCATTTT.

The chain combines TRBV7-9 with TRBJ2-5; D possibly corresponds to TRBD2 (6 bases). Per germline, CDR1 SEHNR and CDR2 FQNEAQ (reference sequence). The CDR3 totals 14 residues. V was shortened by 7 bases and J by 1 base, with 13 bases between the two germline ends. DNA of the CDR3: TGTGCCAGCACCGACTCCGGGGGCCAAGAGACCCAGTACTTC. Translating gives CASTDSGGQETQYF.

The rearrangement joins TRBV9 to TRBJ2-3; 7 bases line up with TRBD2. The CDR3 has 15 amino acids. In germline, CDR1 is SGDLS, CDR2 YYNGEE. The V segment lost 4 bases and the J segment 6 bases; nucleotides outside the gene matches: 11. CDR3 sequence: CASSPPGRERDTQYF. The CDR3, as DNA: TGTGCCAGCAGCCCCCCAGGGCGGGAGAGGGATACGCAGTATTTT.

The rearrangement links TRBV30 to TRBJ2-1, with 7 bases lining up with TRBD2. This CDR3 has 15 residues. Germline V CDR1 and CDR2: GTSNPN, SVGIG (reference sequence). V lost 2 bases to trimming and J lost 3 bases; unmatched junction nucleotides: 7. CDR3 protein: CAWSIGGGLYNEQFF. The CDR3, as DNA: TGTGCCTGGAGTATTGGGGGGGGTCTCTACAATGAGCAGTTCTTC.

V usage is TRBV29-1 and J usage is TRBJ2-1, with D possibly TRBD1 on 5 matching bases. V was clipped by 5 bases and J by 3 bases, with 11 bases between them. The CDR3 is 13 amino acids. CDR1 and CDR2 (germline): SQVTM, ANQGSEA. CDR3 in amino acids: CSVLGDSYNEQFF. The CDR3 region has the DNA TGCAGCGTTCTAGGAGACAGCTACAATGAGCAGTTCTTC.

The chain has TRBV4-2 and TRBJ2-2, with D possibly called TRBD1 or TRBD2 (6 bases each). The CDR3 sequence is 15 residues long. The V and J ends lost 1 base and 4 bases respectively, with 10 bases between them. CDR1 is LGHNA, CDR2 YNFKEQ, per germline. The CDR3 region has the DNA TGTGCCAGCAGCCAAGTTGAGGGGGGCACCGGGGAGCTGTTTTTT. It codes for CASSQVEGGTGELFF.

The chain employs TRBV9 and TRBJ2-6; D not resolved. Germline V CDR1 and CDR2: SGDLS, YYNGEE. The ends were cut back, 0 bases at V and 12 bases at J, with 4 bases in the middle. CDR3 length equals 11 residues. The CDR3 DNA reads TGTGCCAGCAGCGTAGGGTCCGTCCTGACTTTC. Amino acid sequence: CASSVGSVLTF.

The sample holds a few counts of this clone. The CDR3 nucleotides read TGTGCCAGCAGCTCCCGAGAGGGGCCCCATCACGAGCAGTACTTC. Translation gives CASSSREGPHHEQYF. The J gene is TRBJ2-7, the V gene TRBV7-9, with D possibly called TRBD1 or TRBD2 (5 bases each). Between the trimmed V and J ends, which lost 4 bases and 5 bases, there was a span of 18 bases. The CDR3 has 15 residues. Germline V gene data show CDR1 as SEHNR and CDR2 as FQNEAQ (reference sequence).